This paragraph reports one T cell receptor beta chain. This specimen comes from a study of cytomegalovirus exposure and HLA in healthy donors. CDR1 is SGHVS, CDR2 FQNEAQ, per germline. The germline V and J ends were trimmed by 7 bases and 7 bases, with 13 bases remaining between them. The CDR3 is 12 amino acids. With 60 Vbeta and 13 Jbeta primers, the PCR was carried out. TCRdb's table, derived via immunoSEQ multiplex PCR, lists solely in-frame clones and lacks some. This sample has about 180,000 clones, with more than 60% found just once. The sample consisted of PBMCs. The chain is built from TRBV7-8 and TRBJ2-5; a weak D match, TRBD2 (6 bases). The sequence derives from a man between 18 and 35 years old in good health and CMV-seronegative. CDR3 protein: CASNRGDGTQYF. CDR3 nucleotide sequence: TGTGCCAGCAACCGCGGGGATGGGACCCAGTACTTC. The complete variable domain, with remaining parts taken from reference TRBV7-8 and TRBJ2-5, reads GAGVSQSPRYKVAKRGQDVALRCDPISGHVSLFWYQQALGQGPEFLTYFQNEAQLDKSGLPSDRFFAERPEGSVSTLKIQRTQQEDSAVYLCASNRGDGTQYFGPGTRLLVL.